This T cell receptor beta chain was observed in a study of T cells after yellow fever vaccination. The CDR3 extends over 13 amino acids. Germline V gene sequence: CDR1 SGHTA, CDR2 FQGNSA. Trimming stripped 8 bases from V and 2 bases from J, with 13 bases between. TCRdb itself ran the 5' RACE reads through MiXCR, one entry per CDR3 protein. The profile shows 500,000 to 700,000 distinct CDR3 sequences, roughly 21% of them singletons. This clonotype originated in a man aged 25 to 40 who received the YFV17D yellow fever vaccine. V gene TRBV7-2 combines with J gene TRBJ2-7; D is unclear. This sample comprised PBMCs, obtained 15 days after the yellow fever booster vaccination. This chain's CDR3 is CASSASHPYEQYF. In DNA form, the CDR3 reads TGTGCCAGCTCCGCAAGCCATCCCTACGAGCAGTACTTC.